The rows below give T cell receptor beta chains drawn from one sample of a study of blood T cell repertoires in COVID-19. The data were produced by immunoSEQ multiplex PCR, yet TCRdb's version contains in-frame clones alone and is incomplete. The repertoire consists of about 180,000 clones, with around 86% occurring once and the leading ten covering roughly 7.5%. The sample taken for sequencing was peripheral blood. Every receptor here comes from a woman between 65 and 79 years old with COVID-19, enrolled during active disease. The CDR3 runs from the conserved cysteine through the conserved F or W. The D gene is left open where the match is weak. Size is omitted from some rows. Given values are once, few, many or a class for expanded clones.

D	V	J	size	CDR3	DNA
.	TRBV19	TRBJ2-6	.	CASSIGPIAGANVLTF	TGTGCCAGTAGTATAGGGCCAATTGCTGGGGCCAACGTCCTGACTTTC
.	TRBV27	TRBJ1-6	.	CASSLLANSPLHF	TGTGCCAGCAGTTTACTTGCGAATTCACCCCTCCACTTT
TRBD2	TRBV7-9	TRBJ2-1	.	CASSLTSGYGEQFF	TGTGCCAGCAGCTTGACTAGCGGGTATGGTGAGCAGTTCTTC
.	TRBV7-2	TRBJ1-2	.	CASSLGQIYGYTF	TGTGCCAGCAGCTTAGGACAGATCTATGGCTACACCTTC
TRBD1	TRBV19	TRBJ1-1	.	CASRGGQGGNTEAFF	TGTGCCAGTAGGGGGGGACAGGGAGGGAACACTGAAGCTTTCTTT
.	TRBV30	TRBJ2-3	.	CAWKARDTDTQYF	TGTGCCTGGAAGGCTAGAGACACAGATACGCAGTATTTT
.	TRBV19	TRBJ1-2	.	CASSIEDRANYGYTF	TGTGCCAGTAGTATAGAGGACAGAGCTAACTATGGCTACACCTTC
.	TRBV29-1	TRBJ1-4	.	CSVESGGEKLFF	TGCAGCGTTGAGTCGGGAGGAGAAAAACTGTTTTTT
.	TRBV5-1	TRBJ2-7	.	CASSPGGPNWSKYEQYF	TGCGCCAGCAGCCCTGGGGGCCCGAACTGGTCCAAGTACGAGCAGTACTTC
TRBD2	TRBV19	TRBJ2-2	.	CASKAGGNTGELFF	TGTGCCAGTAAGGCGGGAGGTAACACCGGGGAGCTGTTTTTT
.	TRBV6-2/TRBV6-3	TRBJ1-1	.	CASSYQLGTLRAFF	TGTGCCAGCAGTTACCAACTTGGGACTCTCAGGGCTTTCTTT
.	TRBV4-3	TRBJ1-6	.	CASSQDGGGSYNSPLHF	TGCGCCAGCAGCCAAGACGGGGGAGGCTCCTATAATTCACCCCTCCACTTT
.	TRBV11-2	TRBJ2-3	.	CASSYRRTSTDTQYF	TGTGCCAGCAGCTACCGTCGGACTAGCACAGATACGCAGTATTTT
TRBD2	TRBV19	TRBJ2-1	.	CASSIPLLAAHEQFF	TGTGCCAGTAGTATTCCCTTACTAGCGGCCCATGAGCAGTTCTTC
TRBD1	TRBV28	TRBJ1-6	.	CASSLSAGTGNSPLHF	TGTGCCAGCAGTCTTTCGGCCGGGACAGGGAATTCACCCCTCCACTTT
TRBD1	TRBV7-3	TRBJ2-5	.	CASSPTGRQGAVQETQYF	TGTGCCAGCAGCCCAACTGGTAGACAGGGGGCAGTACAAGAGACCCAGTACTTC
TRBD1	TRBV28	TRBJ2-7	.	CASTKNDRGAAKRYEQYF	TGTGCCAGCACCAAGAATGACAGGGGAGCTGCGAAGCGCTACGAGCAGTACTTC
.	TRBV21-1	TRBJ2-2	.	CASSYRASGVFGELFF	TGTGCCAGCAGTTATAGGGCTAGCGGAGTCTTCGGGGAGCTGTTTTTT
TRBD2	TRBV5-6	TRBJ2-3	.	CASTPGYLAGTDTQYF	TGTGCCAGTACCCCGGGATATTTAGCGGGGACAGATACGCAGTATTTT
.	TRBV20-1	TRBJ2-7	.	CSARLTPSEYF	TGCAGTGCTAGATTAACACCAAGCGAGTACTTC
.	TRBV29-1	TRBJ1-5	.	CSVRPGGNQPQHF	TGCAGCGTTAGACCCGGGGGCAATCAGCCCCAGCATTTT
.	TRBV7-9	TRBJ1-3	.	CASSLGRFSGNTIYF	TGTGCCAGCAGCTTGGGGCGTTTCTCTGGAAACACCATATATTTT
TRBD1	TRBV28	TRBJ2-7	.	CASSFNPGQGSFSEQYF	TGTGCCAGCAGTTTCAATCCGGGACAGGGGTCTTTTAGCGAGCAGTACTTC
.	TRBV21-1	TRBJ1-2	.	CASSKRGCGYTF	TGTGCCAGCAGCAAAAGGGGGTGTGGCTACACCTTC
.	TRBV7-3	TRBJ2-1	.	CASSLTSPYNEQFF	TGTGCCAGCAGCTTAACTAGCCCGTACAATGAGCAGTTCTTC
.	TRBV11-2	TRBJ2-3	.	CASRAPGTDTQYF	TGTGCCAGCAGAGCGCCAGGGACAGATACGCAGTATTTT
.	TRBV27	TRBJ1-6	.	CASGSGTPTSPLHF	TGTGCCAGCGGATCCGGGACTCCCACTTCACCCCTCCACTTT
.	TRBV6-5	TRBJ1-3	.	CASRSRSQQSIYF	TGTGCCAGCAGGTCCCGCTCACAGCAATCCATATATTTT
TRBD1	TRBV6-5	TRBJ2-7	.	CASSYKTGGKTYEQYF	TGTGCCAGCAGTTACAAGACAGGGGGCAAAACCTACGAGCAGTACTTC
TRBD1	TRBV5-5	TRBJ2-5	.	CASSYHTGGWETQYF	TGTGCCAGCAGCTACCACACAGGGGGCTGGGAGACCCAGTACTTC
TRBD1	TRBV15	TRBJ1-1	once	CATSRVYRGLNTEAFF	TGTGCCACCAGCAGAGTTTACAGGGGGCTGAACACTGAAGCTTTCTTT
.	TRBV12-2	TRBJ1-1	.	CASRFKRDTEAFF	TGTGCAAGTCGCTTCAAGAGGGACACTGAAGCTTTCTTT
.	TRBV7-8	TRBJ1-2	.	CASSSSKTSGGYTF	TGTGCCAGCAGCTCCTCCAAAACTAGCGGTGGCTACACCTTC
TRBD2	TRBV6-1	TRBJ2-1	.	CASSEPTSKGEQFF	TGTGCCAGCAGTGAGCCGACTAGCAAGGGTGAGCAGTTCTTC
TRBD2	TRBV4-3	TRBJ2-2	.	CASSQWIAGAGGELFF	TGCGCCAGCAGCCAATGGATAGCGGGAGCGGGCGGGGAGCTGTTTTTT
.	TRBV15	TRBJ2-2	.	CATSPLGGGISTGELFF	TGTGCCACCAGCCCTCTGGGGGGGGGCATTAGCACCGGGGAGCTGTTTTTT
.	TRBV21-1	TRBJ2-2	few	CASSRRGTGELFF	TGTGCCAGCAGTCGCAGGGGAACCGGGGAGCTGTTTTTT
TRBD1	TRBV7-9	TRBJ2-1	once	CASSYTGGFGSNEQFF	TGTGCCAGCAGCTACACAGGGGGTTTTGGGAGCAATGAGCAGTTCTTC
.	TRBV11-2	TRBJ1-3	.	CASSFGRTISGNTIYF	TGTGCCAGCAGCTTTGGCAGGACTATCTCTGGAAACACCATATATTTT
TRBD1	TRBV7-9	TRBJ1-2	.	CASSSSAGTGGNYGYTF	TGTGCCAGCAGCTCTAGCGCCGGGACAGGGGGCAACTATGGCTACACCTTC
.	TRBV29-1	TRBJ2-5	few	CSVEGAERGETQYF	TGCAGCGTTGAGGGGGCAGAACGGGGAGAGACCCAGTACTTC
TRBD2	TRBV19	TRBJ2-1	.	CASAPTSSSGNEQFF	TGTGCCAGTGCTCCGACTAGCAGCTCTGGGAATGAGCAGTTCTTC
.	TRBV7-2	TRBJ2-2	few	CASSLFGWAGQQIGELFF	TGTGCCAGCAGCTTATTCGGATGGGCGGGACAGCAAATCGGGGAGCTGTTTTTT
.	TRBV10-3	TRBJ1-1	.	CAISVQGGWNTEAFF	TGTGCCATCAGTGTCCAGGGAGGATGGAACACTGAAGCTTTCTTT
.	TRBV5-1	TRBJ2-4	.	CASSLTGDIQYF	TGCGCCAGCAGCTTGACGGGGGACATTCAGTACTTC
.	TRBV12-3/TRBV12-4	TRBJ2-4	.	CASRRFPKNIQYF	TGTGCCAGCAGGCGATTCCCCAAAAACATTCAGTACTTC
TRBD2	TRBV28	TRBJ2-5	.	CASSSPSSGRALETQYF	TGTGCCAGCAGTTCCCCCTCTAGCGGGAGGGCCTTGGAGACCCAGTACTTC